One T cell receptor (beta chain) is described in this entry. The entry originates in a study of blood T cell repertoires in COVID-19. Study overall: Acute and convalescent COVID-19 samples came from the United States, Italy and Spain. T cells, B-cell-depleted T cells, or PBMCs provided the cDNA or gDNA that served as material.

Participants spanned ages 18 to 89 years and resided in about two dozen US areas. Cohort 3 recovery required two negative PCRs, clearance, or symptom resolution. Some clones are missing from TCRdb's copy, which holds only in-frame ones; the method was immunoSEQ multiplex PCR. The sample has approximately 250,000 clones, roughly 90% seen once; the top ten hold about 1%. From germline, CDR1 is LGHNA and CDR2 YNFKEQ. With 0 bases clipped from V and 10 bases from J, the junction kept 18 bases outside the gene matches. CDR3 length equals 19 residues. Sequenced: PBMCs or T cells enriched from blood (not recorded which). The V gene is TRBV4-2, the J gene TRBJ1-6; 7 nucleotides match TRBD1. This TCR derives from a woman aged 25 to 39 who had recovered from COVID-19. CDR3 sequence reads: CASSQDFQTLRDSSSPLHF. CDR3 nucleotide sequence: TGTGCCAGCAGCCAAGATTTCCAAACCCTCCGGGACAGTTCGTCACCCCTCCACTTT.